This TCR beta chain emerged from a study of cytomegalovirus exposure and HLA in healthy donors. The CDR3 sequence is 14 residues long. The junction had 9 bases not matched to a gene; V was cut back by 7 bases and J by 4 bases. Germline CDR1 and CDR2: SEHNR and FQNEAQ (reference sequence). A remark on this clone: Its specificity is not known.

Study-wide results and caveats: Serostatus for CMV was the only available immune exposure information. Both high specificity and high sensitivity reportedly marked the classifier's diagnosis of cytomegalovirus status. The productive fraction for most TCR beta V segments was about 87% or about 30% in an earlier analysis.

The PCR ran on 60 Vbeta and 13 Jbeta primers. Sequenced by immunoSEQ multiplex PCR; TCRdb stores in-frame clones only, minus some. The sample holds about 140,000 clones, over 70% seen once. The chain has TRBV7-9 and TRBJ1-2; 7 bases line up with TRBD1. The specimen sequenced was PBMCs. This sequence was found in a middle-aged man in good health and CMV-seropositive. The CDR3 loop reads CASTLTGDSYGYTF. In DNA, the CDR3 is TGTGCCAGCACCCTAACAGGGGACAGCTATGGCTACACCTTC.